This T cell receptor (beta chain) is from a study of shared clonotypes between healthy human individuals (dated by TCRdb to between 2020 and 2021). For context, the study as a whole: The cohort included a few men and two women between 18 and 49 years of age. Blood TCR repertoires of five healthy adults were deeply sequenced to estimate repertoire size and the extent of clonotype sharing between individuals. Per donor, three plates each were used for CD4 naive and CD4 memory, two for CD8 naive, and one for CD8 memory. To increase sequencing depth and limit assay-specific biases, TCR repertoire library preparation and sequencing were carried out by different laboratories using diverse techniques. Leukapheresis yielded between about 0.85 and 10 billion PBMCs per donor. The paper's findings and limits, for the study overall: Larger estimated clonotype richness was generally found for naive subsets than for memory subsets. Sharing across a few donors was observed for around 4.8% of naive CD4, over 3% of naive CD8, over 2% of memory CD4, and about 0.4% of memory CD8 clonotypes. Pairwise subsampling led to the expectation that sequencing depth would affect the degree of clonotype sharing among donors. Rarefaction of sorted-subset datasets indicated incomplete sequencing despite the large sequencing depth. The small number of donors limited the genetic and exposure-history diversity represented. Clonotypes shared by all four sorted-subset donors showed higher generation probabilities than non-shared clonotypes. Sampling was limited to blood, and TCR repertoires in tissue likely differ from TCR repertoires in blood.

For the CD8 naive samples, CD45RO-negative cells were positively selected for CCR7, yielding a CD45RA+CCR7+ population from which TemRA cells were excluded. The donors were healthy, HIV-negative adults who had no recently reported acute infections or vaccinations. All donors were Caucasian adults living in Nashville, Tennessee, USA. Blood was obtained by leukapheresis, after which PBMCs were separated by Ficoll-Histopaque density gradient centrifugation and cryopreserved in liquid nitrogen vapor phase. Analytical flow cytometry was used to check the purity and quantity of each magnetically sorted T cell population. Genomic DNA was isolated from every sorted fraction and measured by UV absorbance on a Nanodrop 2000c. Using the deep immunoSEQ assay, multiplex PCR amplified TCR CDR3 regions from genomic DNA. Extracted genomic DNA from each cell subset was distributed evenly across all wells of several immunoSEQ 96-well plates, and each plate was treated as a replicate. For sorted subsets, approximately 210 ng of genomic DNA, equivalent to around 30,000 T cell genomes, went into each replicate PCR. Purified libraries were measured with a Qubit 3.0 fluorometer, size-checked on a Bioanalyzer 2100, and measured again with the KAPA Library Quantification kit. Every immunoSEQ 96-well plate was sequenced on a separate single-read 150-cycle Illumina NextSeq 550 flow cell. Per the authors' processing: Because the immunoSEQ output included only junctional sequences and no quality scores, the filtering could not be the same as the filtering used for full-length reads. To assign V/J genes and CDR3, sequences were annotated against IMGT germline references using PyIR, a Python wrapper for IgBLAST v1.9. Reads with weak V/J assignments (E-value above 1e-6), missing CDR3, stop codons, out-of-frame junctions, or ambiguous translated residues were removed. A V3J clonotype was defined by an identical inferred V gene, J gene, and CDR3 amino acid sequence. Percentage overlap between repertoires was computed as shared unique clonotypes divided by the size of the smaller repertoire. Three approaches were used to assess repertoire richness: RTK rarefaction, the Chao1 estimator, and Recon v2.1 estimates of unobserved clonotypes. Generation probabilities for all TCRbeta clonotypes obtained by the gDNA method from a handful of donors were computed using OLGA. TCRdb obtained this table from immuneACCESS and retained in-frame rearrangements with V and J assigned. These tables miss some clones; where compared with another copy, unresolved V genes account for less than half of the shortfall, and the remainder is unexplained. The D gene and trimming were derived from the DNA, and the V and J assignments and clone size from that table. The sample data list millions of clones, and approximately 94% of these were observed just once. The ten largest make up about 1.1% of the sample.

In regard to this clone: Which antigen it targets is not known. No qualities accompany the bases; no much larger clone lies one base away.

The source is a young man in good health. The specimen was naive CD8+ T cells sorted from blood. Explained via the paper, the cell subset or site label denotes: CD45RA+CCR7+.

CDR3 loop: CASSPTSGATGELFF. The DNA reads as follows: TGTGCCAGCAGCCCGACTAGCGGGGCCACCGGGGAGCTGTTTTTT. Here the chain combines TRBV7-9 and TRBJ2-2; 11 bases in the middle match TRBD2. The V end gives up 5 bases and the J end 4 bases, leaving 3 bases in the junction not matched to a gene. The CDR3, from cysteine to phenylalanine, totals 15 residues. The CDR3 DNA has 45 bases and is translated from base 1. CDR1 and CDR2 (SEHNR, FQNEAQ) derive from the germline V gene (reference sequence).